This entry lists 4 T cell receptor beta chains sequenced from one sample in a study of blood T cell repertoires in COVID-19. Assay used: immunoSEQ multiplex PCR; TCRdb lists only in-frame clones, some missing. This table has around 170,000 clones, approximately 81% appearing once. Sequencing used PBMCs or T cells enriched from blood (not recorded which). The receptors derive from a woman aged 45-59 years who had recovered from COVID-19.

The chain uses TRBV6-5 and TRBJ2-5; 7 nucleotides agree with TRBD2. The CDR3 runs to 13 residues. With 2 bases clipped from V and 6 bases from J, the junction kept 3 bases outside the gene matches. Germline assignment: CDR1 MNHEY and CDR2 SVGAGI. This CDR3 is CASSYGREQTQYF. The CDR3 nucleotides read TGTGCCAGCAGTTACGGGCGGGAGCAGACCCAGTACTTC.

The CDR3 loop reads CASSYSKGQGSNEQFF. For the CDR3, the DNA is TGTGCCAGCAGTTACTCGAAGGGACAGGGGAGCAATGAGCAGTTCTTC. The chain uses TRBV6-5 and TRBJ2-1, with 10 bases matching TRBD1. J gave up 6 bases and V 0 bases, and 5 bases lay outside the gene matches. The germline V gene encodes CDR1 MNHEY and CDR2 SVGAGI. The CDR3 has 16 residues.

This chain uses TRBV27 with TRBJ1-6; 8 bases agree with TRBD1. Germline-derived CDR1 and CDR2 are MNHEY and SMNVEV (reference sequence). The CDR3 loop spans 16 amino acids. V gave up 0 bases and J gave up 5 bases; unmatched junction bases: 3. The chain's CDR3 is CASSLSGQGNNSPLHF. CDR3 sequence (DNA): TGTGCCAGCAGTTTATCTGGACAGGGAAATAATTCACCCCTCCACTTT.

The chain employs TRBV7-2 and TRBJ1-6; D possibly corresponds to TRBD1 (6 bases). CDR1 and CDR2 (germline): SGHTA, FQGNSA. The CDR3 runs 15 residues. V lost 1 base and J lost 8, with 12 bases in between. Written as DNA, the CDR3 is TGTGCCAGCAGCTTAGGTGGGGGGGGCTATTCACCCCTCCACTTT. It translates to CASSLGGGGYSPLHF.